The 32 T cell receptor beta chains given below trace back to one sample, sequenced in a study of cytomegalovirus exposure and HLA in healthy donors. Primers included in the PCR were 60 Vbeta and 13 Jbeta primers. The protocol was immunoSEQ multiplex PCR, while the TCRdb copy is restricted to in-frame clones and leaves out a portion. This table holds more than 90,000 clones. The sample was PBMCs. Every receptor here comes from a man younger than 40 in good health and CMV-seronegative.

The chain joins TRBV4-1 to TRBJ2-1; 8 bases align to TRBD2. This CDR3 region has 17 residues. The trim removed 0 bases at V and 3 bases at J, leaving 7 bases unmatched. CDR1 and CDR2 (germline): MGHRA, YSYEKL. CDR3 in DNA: TGCGCCAGCAGCCAAGATCCCCCAGCGGGGGACTACAATGAGCAGTTCTTC. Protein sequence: CASSQDPPAGDYNEQFF.

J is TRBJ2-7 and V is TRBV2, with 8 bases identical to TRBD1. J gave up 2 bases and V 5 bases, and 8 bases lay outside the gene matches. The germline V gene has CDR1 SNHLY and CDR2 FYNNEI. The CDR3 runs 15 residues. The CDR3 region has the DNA TGTGCCAGCAGTCATACCGGGACAGGCGCCTACGAGCAGTACTTC. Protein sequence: CASSHTGTGAYEQYF.

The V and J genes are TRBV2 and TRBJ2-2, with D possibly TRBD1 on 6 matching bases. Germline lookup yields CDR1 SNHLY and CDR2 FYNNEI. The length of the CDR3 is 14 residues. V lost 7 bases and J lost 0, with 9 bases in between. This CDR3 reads CASTRTANTGELFF. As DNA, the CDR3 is TGTGCCAGCACAAGGACAGCGAACACCGGGGAGCTGTTTTTT. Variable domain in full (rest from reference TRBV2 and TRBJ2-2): EPEVTQTPSHQVTQMGQEVILRCVPISNHLYFYWYRQILGQKVEFLVSFYNNEISEKSEIFDDQFSVERPDGSNFTLKIRSTKLEDSAMYFCASTRTANTGELFFGEGSRLTVL.

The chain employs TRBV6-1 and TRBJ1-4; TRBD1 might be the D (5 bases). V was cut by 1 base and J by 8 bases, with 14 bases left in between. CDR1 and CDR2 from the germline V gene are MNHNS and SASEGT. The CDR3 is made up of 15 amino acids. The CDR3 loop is CASSEDRLPGEKLFF. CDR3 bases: TGTGCCAGCAGTGAAGATAGGCTACCAGGGGAAAAACTGTTTTTT.

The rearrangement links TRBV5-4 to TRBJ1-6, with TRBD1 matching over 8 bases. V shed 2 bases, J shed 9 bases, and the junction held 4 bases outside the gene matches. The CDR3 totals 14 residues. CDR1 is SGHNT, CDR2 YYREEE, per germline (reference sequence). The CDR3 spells CASSLKDRASPLHF. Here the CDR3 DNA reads TGTGCCAGCAGCTTAAAGGACAGGGCTTCACCCCTCCACTTT.

CDR3 amino acids: CASSFPQVTNTIYF. In DNA form, the CDR3 reads TGTGCCAGCAGCTTTCCCCAGGTTACAAACACCATATATTTT. This sequence joins TRBV7-9 and TRBJ1-3; unclear D gene. Germline CDR1 and CDR2: SEHNR and FQNEAQ (reference sequence). Trimming left V 3 bases short and J 6 bases short, with 12 bases between. CDR3 length equals 14 residues.

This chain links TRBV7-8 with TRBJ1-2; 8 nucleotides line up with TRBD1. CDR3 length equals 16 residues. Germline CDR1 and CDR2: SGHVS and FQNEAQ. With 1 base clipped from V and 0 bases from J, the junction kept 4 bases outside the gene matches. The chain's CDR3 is CASSLVGQGANYGYTF. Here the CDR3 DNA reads TGTGCCAGCAGCTTAGTCGGACAGGGCGCTAACTATGGCTACACCTTC.

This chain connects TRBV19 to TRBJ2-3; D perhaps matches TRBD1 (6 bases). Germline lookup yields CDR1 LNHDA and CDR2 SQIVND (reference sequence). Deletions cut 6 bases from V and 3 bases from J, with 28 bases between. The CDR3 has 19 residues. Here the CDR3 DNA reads TGTGCCAGTAGCACCCCCCTGGACTCTATGGGGGCAGGAACAGATACGCAGTATTTT. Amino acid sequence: CASSTPLDSMGAGTDTQYF.

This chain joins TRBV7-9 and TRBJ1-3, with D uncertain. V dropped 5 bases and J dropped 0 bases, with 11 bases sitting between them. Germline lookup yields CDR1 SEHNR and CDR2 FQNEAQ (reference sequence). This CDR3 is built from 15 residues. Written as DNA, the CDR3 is TGTGCCAGCAGCCCCCCCACGAGCTCTGGAAACACCATATATTTT. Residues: CASSPPTSSGNTIYF. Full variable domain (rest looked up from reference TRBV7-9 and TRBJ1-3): DTGVSQNPRHKITKRGQNVTFRCDPISEHNRLYWYRQTLGQGPEFLTYFQNEAQLEKSRLLSDRFSAERPKGSFSTLEIQRTEQGDSAMYLCASSPPTSSGNTIYFGEGSWLTVV.

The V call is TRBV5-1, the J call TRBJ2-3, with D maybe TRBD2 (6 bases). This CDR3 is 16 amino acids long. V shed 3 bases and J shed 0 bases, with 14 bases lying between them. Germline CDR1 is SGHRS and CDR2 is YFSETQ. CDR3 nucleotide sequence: TGCGCCAGCAGCTGGACCTTAGCGGCTAGCACAGATACGCAGTATTTT. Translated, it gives CASSWTLAASTDTQYF.

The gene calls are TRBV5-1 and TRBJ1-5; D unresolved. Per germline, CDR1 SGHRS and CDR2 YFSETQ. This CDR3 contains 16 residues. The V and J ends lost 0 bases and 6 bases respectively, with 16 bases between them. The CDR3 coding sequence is TGCGCCAGCAGCTTGGAGGGAGGGCAGACTGGTCAGCCCCAGCATTTT. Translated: CASSLEGGQTGQPQHF.

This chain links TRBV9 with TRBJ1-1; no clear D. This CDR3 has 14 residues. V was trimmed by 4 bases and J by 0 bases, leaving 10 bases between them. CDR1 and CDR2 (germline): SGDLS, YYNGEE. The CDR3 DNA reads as TGTGCCAGCAGCAGAGGGAGAATGAACACTGAAGCTTTCTTT. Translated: CASSRGRMNTEAFF.

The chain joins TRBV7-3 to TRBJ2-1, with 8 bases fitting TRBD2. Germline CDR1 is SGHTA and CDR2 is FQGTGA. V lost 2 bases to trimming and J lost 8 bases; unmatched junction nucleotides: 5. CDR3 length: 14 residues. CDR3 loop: CASSLRGGLDEQFF. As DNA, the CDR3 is TGTGCCAGCAGCTTACGGGGGGGCCTCGATGAGCAGTTCTTC.

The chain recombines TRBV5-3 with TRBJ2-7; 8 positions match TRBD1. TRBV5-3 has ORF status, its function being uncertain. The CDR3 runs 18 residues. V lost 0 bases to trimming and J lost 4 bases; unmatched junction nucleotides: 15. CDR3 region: CARSLGQGLRLVWYEQYF. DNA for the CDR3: TGTGCCAGAAGCTTGGGACAGGGGCTGAGACTTGTTTGGTACGAGCAGTACTTC.

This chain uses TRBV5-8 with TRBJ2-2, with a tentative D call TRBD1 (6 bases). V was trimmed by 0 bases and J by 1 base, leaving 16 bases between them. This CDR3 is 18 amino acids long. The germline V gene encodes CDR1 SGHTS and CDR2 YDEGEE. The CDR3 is CASSLGQQGVRNTGELFF. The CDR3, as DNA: TGTGCCAGCAGCTTGGGACAACAGGGAGTAAGGAACACCGGGGAGCTGTTTTTT.

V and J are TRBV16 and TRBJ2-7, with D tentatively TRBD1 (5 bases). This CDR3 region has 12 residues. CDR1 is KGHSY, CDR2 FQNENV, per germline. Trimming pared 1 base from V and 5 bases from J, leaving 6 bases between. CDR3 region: CASSQFRDEQYF. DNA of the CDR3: TGTGCCAGCAGCCAATTCAGGGACGAGCAGTACTTC.

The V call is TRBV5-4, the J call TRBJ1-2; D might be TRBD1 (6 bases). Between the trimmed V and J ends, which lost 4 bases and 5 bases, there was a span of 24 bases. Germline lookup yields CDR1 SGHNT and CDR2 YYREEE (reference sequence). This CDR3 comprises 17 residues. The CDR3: CASSPEWGRGKGYGYTF. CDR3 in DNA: TGTGCCAGCAGCCCTGAGTGGGGGAGGGGGAAAGGGTATGGCTACACCTTC.

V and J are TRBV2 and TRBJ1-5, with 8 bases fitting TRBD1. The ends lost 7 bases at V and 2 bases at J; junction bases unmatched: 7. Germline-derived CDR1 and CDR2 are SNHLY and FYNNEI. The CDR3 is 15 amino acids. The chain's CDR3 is CASKNTGGGNQPQHF. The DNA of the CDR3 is TGTGCCAGCAAGAACACAGGGGGGGGCAATCAGCCCCAGCATTTT.

The CDR3, as DNA: TGTGCCACCAGGGGCCTTAATGAAAAACTGTTTTTT. This encodes CATRGLNEKLFF. The V and J genes are TRBV6-6 and TRBJ1-4; possibly TRBD1 for D (6 bases). Trimming shortened V by 10 bases and J by 4 bases, and 10 bases separated the two germline ends. The CDR3 runs to 12 residues. Germline V gene lookup returns CDR1 MNHNY and CDR2 SVGAGI (reference sequence).

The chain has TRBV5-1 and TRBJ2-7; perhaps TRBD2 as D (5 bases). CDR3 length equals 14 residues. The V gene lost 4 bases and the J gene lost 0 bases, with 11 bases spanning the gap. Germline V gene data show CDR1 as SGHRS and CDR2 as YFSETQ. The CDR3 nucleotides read TGCGCCAGCAGCACGGAGGTCGACTCCTACGAGCAGTACTTC. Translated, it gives CASSTEVDSYEQYF.

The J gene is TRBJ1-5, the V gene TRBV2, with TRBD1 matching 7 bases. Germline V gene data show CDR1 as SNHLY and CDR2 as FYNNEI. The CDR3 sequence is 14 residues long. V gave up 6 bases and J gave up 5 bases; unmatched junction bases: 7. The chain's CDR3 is CASSPDRDDQPQHF. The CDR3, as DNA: TGTGCCAGCAGCCCAGACAGGGACGATCAGCCCCAGCATTTT. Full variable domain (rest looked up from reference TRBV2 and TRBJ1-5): EPEVTQTPSHQVTQMGQEVILRCVPISNHLYFYWYRQILGQKVEFLVSFYNNEISEKSEIFDDQFSVERPDGSNFTLKIRSTKLEDSAMYFCASSPDRDDQPQHFGDGTRLSIL.

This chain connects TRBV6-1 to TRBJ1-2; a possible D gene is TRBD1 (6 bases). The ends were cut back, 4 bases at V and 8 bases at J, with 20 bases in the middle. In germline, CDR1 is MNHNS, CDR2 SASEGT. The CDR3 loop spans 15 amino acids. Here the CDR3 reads CASSVTGFNVGGYTF. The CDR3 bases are TGTGCCAGCAGTGTTACAGGGTTTAACGTTGGCGGCTACACCTTC.

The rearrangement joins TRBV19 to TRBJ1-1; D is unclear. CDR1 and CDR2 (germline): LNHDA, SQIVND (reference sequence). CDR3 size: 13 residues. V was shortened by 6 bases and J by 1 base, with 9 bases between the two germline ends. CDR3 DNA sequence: TGTGCCAGTAGGCGCACCACGAACACTGAAGCTTTCTTT. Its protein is CASRRTTNTEAFF.

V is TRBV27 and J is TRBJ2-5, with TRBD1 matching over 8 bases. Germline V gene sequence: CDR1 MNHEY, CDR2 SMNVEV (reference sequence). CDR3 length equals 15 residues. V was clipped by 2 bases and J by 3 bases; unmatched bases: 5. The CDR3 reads CASSLRGQAEETQYF. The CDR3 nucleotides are TGTGCCAGCAGTTTAAGGGGACAGGCAGAAGAGACCCAGTACTTC.

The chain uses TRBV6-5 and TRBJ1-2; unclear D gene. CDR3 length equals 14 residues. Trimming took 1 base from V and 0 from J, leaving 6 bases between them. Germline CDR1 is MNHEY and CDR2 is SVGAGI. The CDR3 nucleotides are TGTGCCAGCAGTTACTACAACGCTAACTATGGCTACACCTTC. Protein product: CASSYYNANYGYTF.

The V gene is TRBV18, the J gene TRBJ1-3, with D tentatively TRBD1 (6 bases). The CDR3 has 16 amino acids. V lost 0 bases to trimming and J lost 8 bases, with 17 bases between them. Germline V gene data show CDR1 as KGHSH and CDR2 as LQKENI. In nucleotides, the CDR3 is TGTGCCAGCTCACCACCACAGGGAGCCGCGGGCCACACCATATATTTT. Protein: CASSPPQGAAGHTIYF.

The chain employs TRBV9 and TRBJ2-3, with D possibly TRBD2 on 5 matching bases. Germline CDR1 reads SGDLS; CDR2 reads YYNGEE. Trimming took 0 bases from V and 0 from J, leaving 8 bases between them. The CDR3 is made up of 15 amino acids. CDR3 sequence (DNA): TGTGCCAGCAGCGTAGGGGAGACTAGCACAGATACGCAGTATTTT. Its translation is CASSVGETSTDTQYF.

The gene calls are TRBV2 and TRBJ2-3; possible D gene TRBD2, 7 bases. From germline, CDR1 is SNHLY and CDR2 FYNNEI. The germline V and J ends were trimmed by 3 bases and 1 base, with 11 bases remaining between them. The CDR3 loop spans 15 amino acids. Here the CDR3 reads CASSDWEGGTDTQYF. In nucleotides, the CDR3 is TGTGCCAGCAGTGATTGGGAGGGGGGCACAGATACGCAGTATTTT.

Written as DNA, the CDR3 is TGCGCCAGCAGCCAAGACCCAGGGGCACGGACCGGGGAGCTGTTTTTT. Its protein product is CASSQDPGARTGELFF. This chain connects TRBV4-1 to TRBJ2-2, with D perhaps TRBD1 (6 bases). V shed 0 bases and J shed 5 bases, with 13 bases lying between them. This CDR3 region has 16 residues. Looked up from germline, CDR1 is MGHRA and CDR2 is YSYEKL.

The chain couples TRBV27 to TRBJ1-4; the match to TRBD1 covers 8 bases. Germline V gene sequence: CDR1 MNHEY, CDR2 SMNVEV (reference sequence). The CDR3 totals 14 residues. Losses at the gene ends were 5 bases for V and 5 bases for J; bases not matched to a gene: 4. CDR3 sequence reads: CASSGTGSNEKLFF. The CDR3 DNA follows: TGTGCCAGCAGTGGGACAGGTTCAAATGAAAAACTGTTTTTT. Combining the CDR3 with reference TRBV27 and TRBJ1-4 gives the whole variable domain EAQVTQNPRYLITVTGKKLTVTCSQNMNHEYMSWYRQDPGLGLRQIYYSMNVEVTDKGDVPEGYKVSRKEKRNFPLILESPSPNQTSLYFCASSGTGSNEKLFFGSGTQLSVL.

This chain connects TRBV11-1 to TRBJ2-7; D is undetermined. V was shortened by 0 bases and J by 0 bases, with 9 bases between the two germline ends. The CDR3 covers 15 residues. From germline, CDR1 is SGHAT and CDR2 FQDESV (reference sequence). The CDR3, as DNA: TGTGCCAGCAGCTTAGCGTTTACCTACTCCTACGAGCAGTACTTC. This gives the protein CASSLAFTYSYEQYF.

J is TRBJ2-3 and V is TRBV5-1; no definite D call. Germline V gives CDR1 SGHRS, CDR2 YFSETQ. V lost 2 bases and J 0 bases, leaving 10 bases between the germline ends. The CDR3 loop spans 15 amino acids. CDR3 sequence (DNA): TGCGCCAGCAGCTTAGCTAGGTCTAGCACAGATACGCAGTATTTT. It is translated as CASSLARSSTDTQYF.